This entry is about one TCR beta chain. This sample was included in a study of technical replicates of blood from several donors. Here immunoSEQ multiplex PCR was the method, and the copy in TCRdb shows in-frame clones only, minus some. The table has tens of thousands of clones, about nine tenths seen once. V lost 8 bases and J 2 bases, leaving 10 bases between the germline ends. Germline CDR1 and CDR2: WSHSY and SAAADI. The CDR3 runs to 12 residues. Sequenced input: T cells isolated from PBMCs. The V call is TRBV10-2, the J call TRBJ2-7; weak D call: TRBD1 (6 bases). This sequence originates from a human donor in good health. Some clones in this sample may be carry-over from other donors' samples. The CDR3: CASLDSTYEQYF. CDR3 bases: TGCGCCAGCCTGGACAGTACCTACGAGCAGTACTTC.